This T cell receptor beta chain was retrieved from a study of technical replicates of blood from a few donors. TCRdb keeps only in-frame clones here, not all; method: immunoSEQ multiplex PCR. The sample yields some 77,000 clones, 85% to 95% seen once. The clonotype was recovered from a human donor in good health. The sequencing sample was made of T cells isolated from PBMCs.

The CDR3 protein is CASIFYATGEKLFF. CDR3 nucleotide sequence: TGTGCCAGCATTTTCTACGCCACGGGGGAAAAACTGTTTTTT. This chain joins TRBV2 and TRBJ1-4; the D is unclear. From germline, CDR1 is SNHLY and CDR2 FYNNEI. With 7 bases removed from V and 8 bases from J, the gap between germline ends came to 17 bases. CDR3 size: 14 residues.